Below, 18 T cell receptor beta chains from the same sample are listed, as sequenced in a study of tumor-infiltrating lymphocytes in primary liver carcinoma. The blood RNA (from unsorted whole blood) was obtained, and germline DNA was also extracted. Researchers generated TCR beta cDNA from about 530 ng of total RNA, relying on a constant-region primer. Three-round nested multiplex PCR performed with slightly modified ARM-PCR produced the TCR beta libraries. Running roughly 10 cycles apiece, the first two PCR rounds relied on TRBV1-TRBV30 forward primers together with a C-beta reverse primer. A single record per CDR3 protein comes from TCRdb applying MiXCR to the multiplex PCR reads. The sample yields about 310,000 distinct CDR3 sequences, more than 55% seen once. The sample taken for sequencing was peripheral blood. Source of these receptors: a woman aged 25-40 years with primary liver carcinoma and hepatitis B virus infection.

Worth noting for this clonotype: A read error may produce the germline difference seen at one junction end. The chain carries TRBV4-1 and TRBJ1-1, with 12 positions matching TRBD1. The CDR3 contains 17 residues. Per germline, CDR1 MGHRA and CDR2 YSYEKL. CDR3 sequence (DNA): TGCGCCAGCAGCCAGTTACCGGGACAGGGGGCGAACACTGAAGCTCTCTTT. Its translation is CASSQLPGQGANTEALF.

The chain employs TRBV5-1 and TRBJ2-7, with 14 bases matching TRBD2. This CDR3 comprises 16 residues. V was pared by 4 bases and J by 2 bases, with 5 bases of the junction left unmatched. The germline CDR1 and CDR2 sequences are SGHRS and YFSETQ. The DNA for the CDR3 is TGCGCCAGCAGCCCCTCGGGACTAGCGGGAGCCTACGAGCAGTACTTC. It yields the protein CASSPSGLAGAYEQYF.

The chain is built from TRBV24-1 and TRBJ2-1; tentative D call: TRBD2 (5 bases). This CDR3 has 16 amino acids. The V end was cut by 2 bases, the J end by 7 bases, with 17 bases between. CDR1 is KGHDR, CDR2 SFDVKD, per germline. The CDR3 DNA follows: TGTGCCACCAGTGATTCGGACTCCCGAAGGATTAATGAGCAGTTCTTC. Encoded protein: CATSDSDSRRINEQFF.

This clonotype came up a few times. The conserved phenylalanine or tryptophan normally closing the CDR3 is absent here, so this likely arose from a read error. The chain employs TRBV10-3 and TRBJ1-3, with D possibly matching TRBD1 (5 bases). V was shortened by 6 bases and J by 2 bases, with 11 bases between the two germline ends. There are 14 residues in the CDR3. CDR1 is ENHRY and CDR2 is SYGVKD in the germline V gene. CDR3 protein: CAISPGTAGNTIYL. In nucleotides, the CDR3 is TGTGCCATCAGCCCCGGGACTGCTGGAAACACCATATATCTT.

This clonotype has at least ten counts. The rearrangement links TRBV12-3 or TRBV12-4 to TRBJ1-2; 9 bases match TRBD1. This CDR3 is built from 12 residues. The V segment lost 8 bases and the J segment 5 bases; nucleotides outside the gene matches: 3. CDR3 coding DNA: TGTGCCAGCCCACAGGGGGCTTATGGCTACACCTTC. Protein: CASPQGAYGYTF.

In the case of this clonotype: This CDR3 is missing its conserved last phenylalanine or tryptophan, likely due to a read error. V usage is TRBV28 and J usage is TRBJ2-7, with D tentatively TRBD1 or TRBD2 (5 bases each). Trimming stripped 5 bases from V and 4 bases from J, with 27 bases between. Germline V gives CDR1 MDHEN, CDR2 SYDVKM. The CDR3 consists of 18 residues. The CDR3 bases are TGTGCCAGCAGTCCTATCGGATTCGTGGGGGACGGGTTATACGAGCAGTACTAC. It specifies CASSPIGFVGDGLYEQYY.

This clonotype was detected only a few times. The chain is built from TRBV7-9 and TRBJ2-2, with 8 nucleotides matching TRBD1. Trimming removed 8 bases from V and 3 bases from J; junction bases left unmatched: 11. Germline V CDR1 and CDR2: SEHNR, FQNEAQ (reference sequence). The CDR3 consists of 16 residues. In nucleotides, the CDR3 is TGTGCCAGCCCGTGGACAGGGCCCAAGGACACCGGGGAGCTGTTTTTT. It yields the protein CASPWTGPKDTGELFF. The whole variable domain, filled in from reference TRBV7-9 and TRBJ2-2, reads DTGVSQNPRHKITKRGQNVTFRCDPISEHNRLYWYRQTLGQGPEFLTYFQNEAQLEKSRLLSDRFSAERPKGSFSTLEIQRTEQGDSAMYLCASPWTGPKDTGELFFGEGSRLTVL.

The chain carries TRBV6-5 and TRBJ2-5; D might be TRBD2 (5 bases). Per the germline V gene, CDR1 is MNHEY and CDR2 is SVGAGI. V lost 5 bases and J 9 bases, leaving 13 bases between the germline ends. CDR3 size: 12 residues. For the CDR3, the DNA is TGTGCCAGCAGTCTGACTAAGTCGGCCCAGTACTTC. Translation: CASSLTKSAQYF.

Comment on this clonotype: A read error is possible here, since a much larger clone lies one base away. The rearrangement uses TRBV6-6 and TRBJ1-5, with unresolved D. The CDR3 is 16 amino acids. Looked up from germline, CDR1 is MNHNY and CDR2 is SVGAGI (reference sequence). The CDR3 loop reads CASSSLGVYSNQPQRF. In DNA form, the CDR3 reads TGTGCCAGCAGTTCCCTTGGGGTGTATAGCAATCAGCCCCAGCGTTTT.

This clonotype occurred a few times. The chain has TRBV5-6 and TRBJ2-3; TRBD1 or TRBD2 may be the D gene (5 bases each). The length of the CDR3 is 16 residues. The ends were cut back, 3 bases at V and 2 bases at J, with 16 bases in the middle. Germline assignment: CDR1 SGHDT and CDR2 YYEEEE. CDR3 protein: CASSYSGLALTDTQYF. The CDR3 DNA is TGTGCCAGCAGCTACTCGGGGCTAGCCCTCACAGATACGCAGTATTTT.

The chain is built from TRBV11-3 and TRBJ2-3; D gene uncertain. The CDR3 spans 14 residues. The germline gives CDR1 SGHNT, CDR2 YENEEA. The CDR3 loop reads CAGSQIPSTDTQYF. The CDR3 DNA is TGTGCTGGCAGTCAAATCCCCAGCACAGATACGCAGTATTTT.

The chain couples TRBV7-9 to TRBJ2-2; D perhaps matches TRBD1 (5 bases). This CDR3 comprises 15 residues. Trimming removed 5 bases at V and 4 bases at J, with 14 bases between. Per the germline V gene, CDR1 is SEHNR and CDR2 is FQNEAQ (reference sequence). This CDR3 reads CASSQRTGSTGELFF. The CDR3 bases are TGTGCCAGCAGCCAACGTACAGGCAGCACCGGGGAGCTGTTTTTT.

The chain is built from TRBV4-1 and TRBJ1-5, with 8 bases lining up with TRBD1. This CDR3 comprises 14 residues. V shed 5 bases and J 5 bases; nucleotides not matched to a gene: 5. In germline, CDR1 is MGHRA, CDR2 YSYEKL. In DNA form, the CDR3 reads TGCGCCAGCAGCTGCGGGACAGGAGATCAGCCCCAGCATTTT. This codes for CASSCGTGDQPQHF.

This chain connects TRBV30 to TRBJ1-1; no clear D gene. This CDR3 has 14 amino acids. Germline V gene lookup returns CDR1 GTSNPN and CDR2 SVGIG (reference sequence). Trimming pared 4 bases from V and 4 bases from J, leaving 16 bases between. The DNA of the CDR3 is TGTGCCTGGACCCCAAACCTGGACGGCACTGAAGCTTTCTTT. Protein sequence: CAWTPNLDGTEAFF.

For this clonotype: Because it lacks the conserved phenylalanine or tryptophan at the end, this CDR3 is likely a read error. The rearrangement uses TRBV6-5 and TRBJ2-1; 7 bases map to TRBD2. With 0 bases clipped from V and 0 bases from J, the junction kept 11 bases outside the gene matches. Germline CDR1 is MNHEY and CDR2 is SVGAGI. CDR3 size: 19 residues. For the CDR3, the DNA is TGTGCCAGCAGTTACTCGCATGGGGGGGAGTGGGTCTCCTACAATGAGCAGTTCTTA. Its translation: CASSYSHGGEWVSYNEQFL.

The V and J genes are TRBV7-9 and TRBJ2-1, with 8 nucleotides matching TRBD2. The CDR3 loop spans 20 amino acids. Germline V gene sequence: CDR1 SEHNR, CDR2 FQNEAQ (reference sequence). V shed 5 bases, J shed 4 bases, and the junction held 22 bases outside the gene matches. This chain's CDR3 is CASSQRGTEGLAGRYNEQFF. The CDR3 DNA follows: TGTGCCAGCAGCCAGAGGGGGACGGAAGGCTTAGCGGGACGATACAATGAGCAGTTCTTC.

This clonotype was seen once. The germline gene is not matched at one end of the junction; a read error may be the cause. The J gene is TRBJ2-7, the V gene TRBV11-2, with 7 bases identical to TRBD2. This CDR3 contains 16 residues. Germline values: CDR1 SGHAT, CDR2 FQNNGV. The CDR3 DNA follows: TGTGCCAGCAGCTTAGACAGACTAGCCCCCTCCTACGAGCATTACTTC. Protein product: CASSLDRLAPSYEHYF.

Regarding this clonotype: The CDR3 does not end in the conserved phenylalanine or tryptophan, so this is likely a read error. The J gene is TRBJ2-2, the V gene TRBV11-1; perhaps TRBD2 as D (7 bases). In germline, CDR1 is SGHAT, CDR2 FQDESV (reference sequence). CDR3 length: 16 residues. Between the trimmed V and J ends, which lost 5 bases and 6 bases, there was a span of 19 bases. CDR3 amino acids: CASSGRGAGGSGELFS. CDR3 in DNA: TGTGCCAGCAGCGGCCGGGGGGCAGGCGGTTCCGGGGAGCTGTTTTCT.